The present entry profiles one TCR beta chain with its context. The sample belongs to a study of shared clonotypes between healthy human individuals. Each cell subset's genomic DNA was divided evenly among several immunoSEQ plates. Clones were read by immunoSEQ multiplex PCR, and TCRdb kept only the in-frame ones, dropping some. The data contain around 1.6 million clones, about 98% of them singletons. This receptor was taken from a man in his thirties or forties in good health. The specimen sequenced was naive CD4+ T cells sorted from blood. Subset in this sample: CD45RA+ positively selected.

In DNA, the CDR3 is TGTGCCAGCAGCACCGGGACAGGGAGGGATACGCAGTATTTT. This encodes CASSTGTGRDTQYF. V is TRBV5-4 and J is TRBJ2-3, with 9 bases identical to TRBD1. The CDR3 spans 14 residues. Germline V CDR1 and CDR2: SGHNT, YYREEE (reference sequence). V was clipped by 4 bases and J by 6 bases; unmatched bases: 6. The variable domain in full, completed from reference TRBV5-4 and TRBJ2-3, reads ETGVTQSPTHLIKTRGQQVTLRCSSQSGHNTVSWYQQALGQGPQFIFQYYREEENGRGNFPPRFSGLQFPNYSSELNVNALELDDSALYLCASSTGTGRDTQYFGPGTRLTVL.